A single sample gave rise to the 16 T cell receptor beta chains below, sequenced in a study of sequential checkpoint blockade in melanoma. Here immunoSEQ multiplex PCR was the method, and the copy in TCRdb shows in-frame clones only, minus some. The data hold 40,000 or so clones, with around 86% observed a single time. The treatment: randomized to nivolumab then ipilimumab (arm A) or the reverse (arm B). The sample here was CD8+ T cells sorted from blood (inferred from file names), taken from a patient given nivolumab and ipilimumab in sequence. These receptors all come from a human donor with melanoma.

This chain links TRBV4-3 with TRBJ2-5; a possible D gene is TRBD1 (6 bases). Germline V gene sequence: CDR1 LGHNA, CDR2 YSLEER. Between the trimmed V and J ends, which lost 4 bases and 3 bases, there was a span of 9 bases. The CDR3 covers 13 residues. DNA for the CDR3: TGCGCCAGCAGCCCACCAGGGGAAGAGACCCAGTACTTC. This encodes CASSPPGEETQYF.

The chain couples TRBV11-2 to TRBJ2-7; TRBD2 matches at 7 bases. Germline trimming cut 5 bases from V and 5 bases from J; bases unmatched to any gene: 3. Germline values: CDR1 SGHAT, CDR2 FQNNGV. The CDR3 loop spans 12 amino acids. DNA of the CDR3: TGTGCCAGCAGCACAGGACTAGACGAGCAGTACTTC. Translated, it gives CASSTGLDEQYF.

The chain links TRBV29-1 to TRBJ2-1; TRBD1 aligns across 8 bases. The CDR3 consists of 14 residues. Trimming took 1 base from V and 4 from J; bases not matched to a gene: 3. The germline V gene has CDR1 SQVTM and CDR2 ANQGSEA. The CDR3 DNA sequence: TGCAGCGTTGAAGTGACAGGGGCATACAATGAGCAGTTCTTC. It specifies CSVEVTGAYNEQFF.

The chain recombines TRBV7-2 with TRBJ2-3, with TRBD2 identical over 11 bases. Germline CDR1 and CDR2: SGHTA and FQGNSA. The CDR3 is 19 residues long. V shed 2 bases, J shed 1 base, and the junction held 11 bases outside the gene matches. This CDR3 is CASSLPAGLAETRTDTQYF. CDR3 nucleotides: TGTGCCAGCAGCTTACCTGCGGGACTAGCGGAGACCCGCACAGATACGCAGTATTTT.

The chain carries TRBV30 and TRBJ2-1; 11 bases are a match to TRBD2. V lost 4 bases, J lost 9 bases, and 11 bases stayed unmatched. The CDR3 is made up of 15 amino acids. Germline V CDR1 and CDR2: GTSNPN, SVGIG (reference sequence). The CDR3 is CAWKPPLAGAREQFF. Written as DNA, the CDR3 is TGTGCCTGGAAACCCCCACTAGCGGGAGCGCGTGAGCAGTTCTTC.

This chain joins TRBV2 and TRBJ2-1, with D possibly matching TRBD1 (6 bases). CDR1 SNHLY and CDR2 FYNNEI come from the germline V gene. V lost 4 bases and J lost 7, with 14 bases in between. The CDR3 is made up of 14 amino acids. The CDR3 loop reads CASSVGRGANEQFF. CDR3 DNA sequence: TGTGCCAGCAGTGTGGGCAGGGGAGCGAATGAGCAGTTCTTC.

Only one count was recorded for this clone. The CDR3 loop is CASRDRGLTGELFF. The CDR3 DNA reads TGTGCCAGCAGGGACAGGGGGCTCACCGGGGAGCTGTTTTTT. V is TRBV2 and J is TRBJ2-2; 11 bases map to TRBD1. This CDR3 is built from 14 residues. The ends lost 6 bases at V and 4 bases at J; junction bases unmatched: 1. CDR1 is SNHLY and CDR2 is FYNNEI in the germline V gene.

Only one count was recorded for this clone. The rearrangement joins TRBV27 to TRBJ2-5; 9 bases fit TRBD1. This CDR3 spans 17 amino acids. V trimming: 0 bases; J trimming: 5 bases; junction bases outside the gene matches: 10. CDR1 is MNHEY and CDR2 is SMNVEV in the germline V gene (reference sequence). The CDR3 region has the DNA TGTGCCAGCAGTTTATCGGGGCGCTACAGGGGGCCGGAGACCCAGTACTTC. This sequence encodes CASSLSGRYRGPETQYF.

CDR3 sequence reads: CASRQGTEAFF. The CDR3 DNA reads as TGTGCCAGCCGACAGGGGACTGAAGCTTTCTTT. The chain joins TRBV6-6 to TRBJ1-1; 8 positions agree with TRBD1. The CDR3 consists of 11 residues. V was clipped by 8 bases and J by 5 bases; unmatched bases: 1. From germline, CDR1 is MNHNY and CDR2 SVGAGI (reference sequence).

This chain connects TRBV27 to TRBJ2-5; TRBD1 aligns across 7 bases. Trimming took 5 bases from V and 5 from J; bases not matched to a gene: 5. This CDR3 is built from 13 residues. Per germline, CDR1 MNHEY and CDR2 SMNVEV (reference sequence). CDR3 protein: CASSVTGVETQYF. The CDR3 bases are TGTGCCAGCAGTGTAACAGGGGTGGAGACCCAGTACTTC.

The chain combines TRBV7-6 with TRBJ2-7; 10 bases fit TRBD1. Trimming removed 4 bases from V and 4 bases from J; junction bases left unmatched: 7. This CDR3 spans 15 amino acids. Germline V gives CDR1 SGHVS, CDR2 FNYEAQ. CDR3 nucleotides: TGTGCCAGCAGCTCCGGACAGGGGGTCGGATACGAGCAGTACTTC. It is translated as CASSSGQGVGYEQYF.

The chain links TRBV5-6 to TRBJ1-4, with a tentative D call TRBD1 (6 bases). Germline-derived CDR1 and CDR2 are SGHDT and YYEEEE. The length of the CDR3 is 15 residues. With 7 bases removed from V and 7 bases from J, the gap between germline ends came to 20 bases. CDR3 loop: CASHPEGRGAEKLFF. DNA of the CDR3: TGTGCCAGCCACCCCGAAGGCAGGGGAGCTGAAAAACTGTTTTTT.

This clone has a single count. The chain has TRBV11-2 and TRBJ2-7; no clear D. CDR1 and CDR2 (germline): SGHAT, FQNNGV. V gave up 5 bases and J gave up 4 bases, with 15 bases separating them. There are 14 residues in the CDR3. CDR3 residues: CASSPTDGAYEQYV. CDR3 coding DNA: TGTGCCAGCAGCCCCACCGACGGAGCATACGAGCAGTACGTC.

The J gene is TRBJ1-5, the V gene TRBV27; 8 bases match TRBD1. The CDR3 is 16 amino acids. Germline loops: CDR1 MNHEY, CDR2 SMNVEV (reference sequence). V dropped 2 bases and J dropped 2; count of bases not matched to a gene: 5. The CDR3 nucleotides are TGTGCCAGCAGTTTAGCAGGGGGCTACGGCAATCAGCCCCAGCATTTT. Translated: CASSLAGGYGNQPQHF.

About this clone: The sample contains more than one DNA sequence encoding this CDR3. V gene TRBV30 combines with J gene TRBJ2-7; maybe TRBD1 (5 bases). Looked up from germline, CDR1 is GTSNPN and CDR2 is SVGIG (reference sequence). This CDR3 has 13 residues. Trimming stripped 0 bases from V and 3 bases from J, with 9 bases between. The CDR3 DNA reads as TGTGCCTGGAGTGTGTCAGGGAACTACGAGCAGTACTTC. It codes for CAWSVSGNYEQYF.

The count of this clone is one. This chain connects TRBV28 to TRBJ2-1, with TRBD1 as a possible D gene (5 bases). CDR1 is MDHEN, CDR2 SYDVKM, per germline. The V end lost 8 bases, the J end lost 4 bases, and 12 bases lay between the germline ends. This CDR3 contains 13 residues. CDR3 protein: CASLQTVYNEQFF. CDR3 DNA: TGTGCCAGCCTTCAGACAGTATACAATGAGCAGTTCTTC.